This TCR beta chain emerged from a study of cytomegalovirus exposure and HLA in healthy donors. With V trimmed by 3 bases and J by 3 bases, 9 bases remained unmatched. The V gene's germline CDR1 is LGHNA and CDR2 YSLEER. The CDR3 totals 16 residues. Primers for the PCR totalled 60 Vbeta and 13 Jbeta. Repertoires were generated with immunoSEQ multiplex PCR, while TCRdb's copy carries only in-frame clones and drops some. Found here are fewer than 250,000 clones, 85% to 90% of them singletons; the top ten hold roughly 1.3%. Sequencing used PBMCs. The TCR originated in a human donor in good health. The genes are TRBV4-3 and TRBJ2-3; 7 bases are a match to TRBD2. In nucleotides, the CDR3 is TGCGCCAGCAGCCAGGGTCGGGGGGAAGGGACAGATACGCAGTATTTT. This sequence encodes CASSQGRGEGTDTQYF.